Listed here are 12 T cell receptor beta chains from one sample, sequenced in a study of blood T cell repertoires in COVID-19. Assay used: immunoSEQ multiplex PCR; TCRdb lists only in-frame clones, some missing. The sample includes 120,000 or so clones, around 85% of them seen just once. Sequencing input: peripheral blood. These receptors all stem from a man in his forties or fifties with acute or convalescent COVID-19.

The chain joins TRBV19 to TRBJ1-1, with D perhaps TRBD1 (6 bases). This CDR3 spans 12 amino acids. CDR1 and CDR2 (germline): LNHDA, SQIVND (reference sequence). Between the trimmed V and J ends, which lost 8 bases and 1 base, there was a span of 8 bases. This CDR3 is CASETGNTEAFF. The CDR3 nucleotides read TGTGCCAGTGAGACAGGGAACACTGAAGCTTTCTTT.

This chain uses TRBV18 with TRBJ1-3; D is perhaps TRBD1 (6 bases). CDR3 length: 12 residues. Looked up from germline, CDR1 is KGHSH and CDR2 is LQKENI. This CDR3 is CYSTGPGNTIYF. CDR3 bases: TGTTATTCGACAGGACCTGGAAACACCATATATTTT.

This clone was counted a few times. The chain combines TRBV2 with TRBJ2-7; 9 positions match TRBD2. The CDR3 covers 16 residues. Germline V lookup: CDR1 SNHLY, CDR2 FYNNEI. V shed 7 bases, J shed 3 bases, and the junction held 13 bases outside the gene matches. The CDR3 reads CASNKGLLAGDYEQYF. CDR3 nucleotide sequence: TGTGCCAGCAATAAAGGGTTACTAGCGGGCGACTACGAGCAGTACTTC.

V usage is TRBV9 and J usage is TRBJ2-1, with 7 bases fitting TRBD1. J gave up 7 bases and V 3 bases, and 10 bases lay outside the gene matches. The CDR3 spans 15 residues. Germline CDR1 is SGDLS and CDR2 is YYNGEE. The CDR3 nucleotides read TGTGCCAGCAGCGCAGACTGGACAGGCTGGAATGAGCAGTTCTTC. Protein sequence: CASSADWTGWNEQFF.

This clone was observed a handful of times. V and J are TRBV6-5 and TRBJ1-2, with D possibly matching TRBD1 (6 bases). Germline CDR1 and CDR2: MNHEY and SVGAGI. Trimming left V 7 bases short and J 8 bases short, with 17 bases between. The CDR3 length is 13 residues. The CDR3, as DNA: TGTGCCAGCAACGGACAGTTGTCGAGCGGCTACACCTTC. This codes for CASNGQLSSGYTF.

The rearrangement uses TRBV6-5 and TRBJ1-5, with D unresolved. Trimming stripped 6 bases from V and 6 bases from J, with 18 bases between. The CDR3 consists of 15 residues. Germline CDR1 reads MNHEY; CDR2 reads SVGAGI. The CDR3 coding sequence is TGTGCCAGCAGCCCCAATGGTACCCCTACTCAGCCCCAGCATTTT. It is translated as CASSPNGTPTQPQHF.

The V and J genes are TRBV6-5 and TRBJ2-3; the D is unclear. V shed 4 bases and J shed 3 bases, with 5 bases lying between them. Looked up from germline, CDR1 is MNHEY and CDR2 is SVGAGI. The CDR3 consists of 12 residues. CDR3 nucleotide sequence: TGTGCCAGCAGTTGCGTAACAGATACGCAGTATTTT. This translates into CASSCVTDTQYF.

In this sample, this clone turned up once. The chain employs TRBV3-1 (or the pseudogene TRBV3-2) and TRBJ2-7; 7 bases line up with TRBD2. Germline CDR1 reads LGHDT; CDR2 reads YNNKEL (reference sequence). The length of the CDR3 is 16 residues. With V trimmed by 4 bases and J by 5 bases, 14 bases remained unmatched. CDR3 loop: CASSPIGEGISNEQYF. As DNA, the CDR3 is TGTGCCAGCAGCCCCATCGGGGAGGGGATAAGCAACGAGCAGTACTTC.

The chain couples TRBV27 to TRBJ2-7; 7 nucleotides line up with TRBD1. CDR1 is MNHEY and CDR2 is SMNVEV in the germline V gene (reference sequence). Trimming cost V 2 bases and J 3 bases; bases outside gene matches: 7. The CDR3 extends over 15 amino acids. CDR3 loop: CASSLRQGDFYEQYF. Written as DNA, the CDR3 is TGTGCCAGCAGTTTACGTCAGGGGGATTTCTACGAGCAGTACTTC.

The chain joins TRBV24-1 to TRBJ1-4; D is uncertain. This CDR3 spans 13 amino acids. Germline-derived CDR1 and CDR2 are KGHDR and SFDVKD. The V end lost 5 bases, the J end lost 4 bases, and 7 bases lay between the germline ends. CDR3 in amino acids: CATSGESNEKLFF. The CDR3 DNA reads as TGTGCCACCAGTGGGGAGAGTAATGAAAAACTGTTTTTT.

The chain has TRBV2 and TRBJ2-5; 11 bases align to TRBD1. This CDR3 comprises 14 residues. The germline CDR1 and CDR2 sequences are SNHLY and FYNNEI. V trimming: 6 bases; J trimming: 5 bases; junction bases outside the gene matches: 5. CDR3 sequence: CASSTDRGRETQYF. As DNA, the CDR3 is TGTGCCAGCAGCACGGACAGGGGGCGGGAGACCCAGTACTTC.

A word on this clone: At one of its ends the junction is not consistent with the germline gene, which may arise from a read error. The CDR3 protein is CASSEDGGPSNQPQHF. CDR3 sequence (DNA): TGCGCCAGCAGCGAAGACGGGGGGCCGAGCAATCAGCCCCAGCATTTT. The chain has TRBV4-1 and TRBJ1-5, with a weak D call TRBD1 (6 bases). This CDR3 is 16 amino acids long. Germline V gene sequence: CDR1 MGHRA, CDR2 YSYEKL.